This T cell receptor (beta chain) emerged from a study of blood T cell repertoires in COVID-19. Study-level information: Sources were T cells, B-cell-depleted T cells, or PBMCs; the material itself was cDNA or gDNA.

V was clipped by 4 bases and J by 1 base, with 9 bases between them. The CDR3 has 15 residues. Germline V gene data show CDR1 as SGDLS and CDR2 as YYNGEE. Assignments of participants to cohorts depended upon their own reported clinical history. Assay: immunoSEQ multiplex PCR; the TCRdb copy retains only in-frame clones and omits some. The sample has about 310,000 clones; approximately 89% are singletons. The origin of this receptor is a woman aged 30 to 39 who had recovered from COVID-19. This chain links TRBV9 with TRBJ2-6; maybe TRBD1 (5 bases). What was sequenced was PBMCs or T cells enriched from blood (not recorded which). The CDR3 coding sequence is TGTGCCAGCAGCCCAAAGGGGTCTGGGGCCAACGTCCTGACTTTC. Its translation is CASSPKGSGANVLTF.